This T cell receptor beta chain was observed in a study of Ad26.COV2.S vaccination and SARS-CoV-2 variants (dated by TCRdb to the early 2020s). General notes on the study: Donors in the vaccine arm were drawn from COV1001, a phase I-IIa trial of Ad26.COV2.S in healthy adults that was multicentre, randomized, double-blind and placebo-controlled. Dosing of Ad26.COV2.S was intramuscular, at either 5x10^10 or 1x10^11 viral particles, delivered as one shot or as two shots spaced 56 days apart. TCRbeta repertoire sequencing served as the tool for gauging how specific and how broad the SARS-CoV-2-reactive T cell receptors were following Ad26.COV2.S vaccination. The TCR-sequenced set comprised approximately 32 samples: approximately 19 Ad26.COV2.S vaccine recipients, 5 placebo recipients and 8 SARS-CoV-2 convalescent individuals. Trial participants were randomized into five groups of five: low-dose or high-dose Ad26.COV2.S given once or twice, or placebo on both occasions. Throughout the experiments and outcome assessment, investigators stayed blinded to trial group allocation. Here is what the overall study found, with its caveats: Vaccine and placebo recipients had similar non-spike TCR breadth, a finding consistent with the vaccine containing only spike. The study lacked the statistical power to compare responses across vaccine doses or regimens. Spike-specific TCR breadth was higher in Ad26.COV2.S recipients than in placebo recipients (P = 0.0014). It was noted by the authors that total T cell responses may have been underestimated by the TCR breadth and depth analyses. After vaccination, substantial breadth of spike-specific CD8+ and CD4+ T cell responses was reported.

Taken from the germline V gene, the CDR1 and CDR2 loops are ENHRY and SYGVKD. Taken from cysteine to phenylalanine, the CDR3 has 15 residues. Of the read, only the CDR3 DNA is kept; its 45 bases are in frame from base 1. From V the trimming removes 6 bases and from J it removes 0 bases, while the gene matches leave 5 bases of the junction unaccounted for. This clone was counted a single time. Its antigen remains undetermined. Per-base qualities were not stored, and no clone one base away is much larger. Per the publication, the treatment or condition label means: about 20 received Ad26.COV2.S at low or high dose, single or two shots; roughly five received placebo; per-sample allocation not given. Repertoires of vaccine and placebo recipients were sequenced from samples collected on day 63 after the first injection. Between 29 July and 7 August 2020, Cohort 1b enrolled 25 adults aged 18-55 years at one site in Boston, USA. Ad26.COV2.S consisted of a replication-incompetent adenovirus type 26 vector by which a prefusion-stabilized SARS-CoV-2 spike protein from the original Wuhan strain was expressed.

The immunoSEQ Assay was the method used to sequence TCRbeta CDR3 regions. After extraction, genomic DNA underwent amplification by bias-controlled multiplex PCR, followed by high-throughput sequencing. The paper's processing steps were these. To quantify the absolute abundance of every unique TCRbeta CDR3 region, sequences were collapsed and filtered. T cell fraction was estimated by normalizing TCRbeta template counts to usable DNA, which was measured by amplifying reference genes present in all nucleated cells. Repertoire TCRs were annotated as SARS-CoV-2-specific when V gene, CDR3 amino acid sequence and J gene were exactly matched to a known reactive TCR set. The reference SARS-CoV-2 TCR set was derived from MIRA and filtered for enrichment in COVID-19-positive ImmuneCODE repertoires, a step that removed public or cross-reactive TCRs. Drawing on the MIRA antigens, annotated TCRs were analysed further at the level of specific ORF or position within ORF. Depth was the summed frequency of annotated unique rearrangements, while breadth was defined as annotated unique rearrangements over total unique productive rearrangements. Two-sided Wilcoxon rank-sum tests were used to compare TCR breadth between groups. TCRdb mirrors the immuneACCESS table, restricted to in-frame sequences. Some clones are absent from its copies; in checked studies, under half trace to an unresolved V gene, and the reason for the others is unknown. V, J and clone size derive from that table, while D and trimming were established from the DNA sequence. The sample includes around 450,000 clones, with 80% to 90% observed a single time. The top ten constitute approximately 1.7% of the sample.

This TCR was sampled from a person aged 18-60 years who received the Ad26.COV2.S COVID-19 vaccine or a placebo. The sequencing used peripheral blood, collected in a trial of Ad26.COV2.S vaccine versus placebo. In this chain, TRBV10-3 is recombined with TRBJ1-3; 7 bases in between match TRBD1. The CDR3 protein sequence reads: CAIRQGQSSGNTIYF. The sequenced DNA: TGTGCCATCAGACAGGGACAGTCCTCTGGAAACACCATATATTTT.